These 25 T cell receptor beta chains share one sample of origin, sequenced in a study of molecular identifiers for immune sequencing clone quantification. TCRdb used MiXCR to reprocess the PCR reads, holding one entry per CDR3 protein. The sample has around 480,000 distinct CDR3 sequences; about 25% are singletons. Sequencing used naive CD8+ T cells from blood, with Jurkat cell RNA spiked in. Noted subset: FACS-sorted CD8+CD4-CCR7+CD45RA+ naive T cells. The source is a human donor in good health. Some libraries in this study had Jurkat cell RNA spiked in.

The chain joins TRBV4-3 to TRBJ1-5; 8 nucleotides align to TRBD1. This CDR3 is 16 amino acids long. V dropped 3 bases and J dropped 4; count of bases not matched to a gene: 8. Germline CDR1 LGHNA, CDR2 YSLEER. The CDR3 DNA reads as TGCGCCAGCAGCCATGAATCGGACAGGGATAATCAGCCCCAGCATTTT. As protein: CASSHESDRDNQPQHF.

This clonotype was observed a few times. The gene calls are TRBV3-1 and TRBJ2-2; perhaps D is TRBD1 or TRBD2 (5 bases each). Germline V CDR1 and CDR2: LGHDT, YNNKEL (reference sequence). This CDR3 region has 17 residues. Trimming left V 0 bases short and J 5 bases short, with 16 bases between. The CDR3 reads CASSQDLEGLSTGELFF. Written as DNA, the CDR3 is TGTGCCAGCAGCCAAGACCTAGAGGGGCTCTCGACCGGGGAGCTGTTTTTT.

This clonotype was recorded a few times. The chain carries TRBV4-3 and TRBJ2-2; 7 bases agree with TRBD2. Per germline, CDR1 LGHNA and CDR2 YSLEER. With 4 bases clipped from V and 4 bases from J, the junction kept 6 bases outside the gene matches. The CDR3 totals 15 residues. The CDR3 nucleotides read TGCGCCAGCAGCCTACGGGGGGACGGCACCGGGGAGCTGTTTTTT. Its translation: CASSLRGDGTGELFF.

This clonotype was observed many times. This chain joins TRBV28 and TRBJ2-1, with TRBD2 matching over 11 bases. This CDR3 has 17 amino acids. Germline values: CDR1 MDHEN, CDR2 SYDVKM. V shed 4 bases, J shed 8 bases, and the junction held 13 bases outside the gene matches. In DNA, the CDR3 is TGTGCCAGCAGTTCACCCAGGGGGGGACTAGCGGCGTATGAGCAGTTCTTC. It is translated as CASSSPRGGLAAYEQFF.

This clonotype was found a few times. V is TRBV27 and J is TRBJ1-5; 7 nucleotides line up with TRBD1. V gave up 5 bases and J gave up 6 bases; unmatched junction bases: 13. Germline assignment: CDR1 MNHEY and CDR2 SMNVEV (reference sequence). The CDR3 loop spans 16 amino acids. This CDR3 reads CASSNNRGSSGQPQHF. CDR3 DNA sequence: TGTGCCAGCAGTAACAACAGGGGTTCCAGTGGTCAGCCCCAGCATTTT.

This clonotype turned up a few times. The CDR3 sequence: CASSLGLTATYEQYF. DNA for the CDR3: TGTGCCAGCAGCTTAGGGCTGACAGCGACCTACGAGCAGTACTTC. The V gene is TRBV7-9, the J gene TRBJ2-7; TRBD1 might be the D (5 bases). This CDR3 is built from 15 residues. The V gene's germline CDR1 is SEHNR and CDR2 FQNEAQ (reference sequence). Trimming shortened V by 1 base and J by 2 bases, and 12 bases separated the two germline ends.

In this sample, this clonotype turned up a few times. The chain is built from TRBV12-3 or TRBV12-4 and TRBJ1-1; D is unclear. V was pared by 5 bases and J by 1 base, with 17 bases between. The CDR3 has 16 residues. The CDR3 nucleotides are TGTGCCAGCAGTCGATTAACACGAGCCCCGAACACTGAAGCTTTCTTT. This codes for CASSRLTRAPNTEAFF.

This clonotype showed up just a few times. The chain recombines TRBV5-1 with TRBJ2-1; D call uncertain. Germline V gene lookup returns CDR1 SGHRS and CDR2 YFSETQ. The V and J ends lost 0 bases and 0 bases respectively, with 7 bases between them. The CDR3 consists of 15 residues. The CDR3 coding sequence is TGCGCCAGCAGCTTGGACAAAAGCTCCTACAATGAGCAGTTCTTC. Translation gives CASSLDKSSYNEQFF.

This clonotype was counted between two and nine times. The chain couples TRBV11-1 to TRBJ2-2, with D possibly being TRBD1 (5 bases). Trimming stripped 2 bases from V and 6 bases from J, with 16 bases between. Germline CDR1 SGHAT, CDR2 FQDESV (reference sequence). CDR3 length: 16 residues. CDR3 in amino acids: CASSLHQGLNPGELFF. The CDR3 DNA follows: TGTGCCAGCAGCTTACATCAGGGTTTAAATCCCGGGGAGCTGTTTTTT.

Regarding this clonotype: A single base separates this from a much larger clone, so it may be a read error. The J gene is TRBJ1-3, the V gene TRBV10-3; D is unresolved. Germline CDR1 ENHRY, CDR2 SYGVKD. Trimming cost V 2 bases and J 4 bases, with 9 bases left between them. CDR3 length: 14 amino acids. The CDR3 region has the DNA TGTGCCATCAGTGAGCCGGGCAGGGGAAACACCATATATTTT. This codes for CAISEPGRGNTIYF.

This clonotype has a count of ten or more. This sequence joins TRBV29-1 and TRBJ2-7, with TRBD1 matching over 9 bases. This CDR3 is 14 amino acids long. Per germline, CDR1 SQVTM and CDR2 ANQGSEA. V was pared by 4 bases and J by 2 bases, with 6 bases of the junction left unmatched. As DNA, the CDR3 is TGCAGCGTTGTCCCGGGACAGGGAACCTACGAGCAGTACTTC. Residues: CSVVPGQGTYEQYF.

This clonotype has more than one count but fewer than ten. The J gene is TRBJ2-5, the V gene TRBV11-2, with 11 bases aligning to TRBD2. In germline, CDR1 is SGHAT, CDR2 FQNNGV. The CDR3 sequence is 16 residues long. After removal of 5 bases from V and 0 bases from J, the junction contained 5 bases not matched to a gene. The chain's CDR3 is CASSPATSGDQETQYF. The CDR3 DNA sequence: TGTGCCAGCAGCCCCGCGACTAGCGGGGACCAAGAGACCCAGTACTTC. Looking up the rest from reference TRBV11-2 and TRBJ2-5 gives the full variable domain: EAGVAQSPRYKIIEKRQSVAFWCNPISGHATLYWYQQILGQGPKLLIQFQNNGVVDDSQLPKDRFSAERLKGVDSTLKIQPAKLEDSAVYLCASSPATSGDQETQYFGPGTRLLVL.

This clonotype was seen many times. Here the CDR3 DNA reads TGTGCCAGTAGTATTCCACGGGGGAGGCAGTACTTC. Translated: CASSIPRGRQYF. The chain carries TRBV19 and TRBJ2-5; TRBD2 is a possible D gene (6 bases). CDR1 and CDR2 from the germline V gene are LNHDA and SQIVND (reference sequence). The CDR3 sequence is 12 residues long. Trimming removed 3 bases from V and 11 bases from J, with 13 bases in between.

This clonotype was seen a few times. The chain is built from TRBV2 and TRBJ1-2; D remains ambiguous. The CDR3 extends over 14 amino acids. Germline V gene sequence: CDR1 SNHLY, CDR2 FYNNEI. V lost 2 bases and J 2 bases, leaving 9 bases between the germline ends. CDR3: CASSEIGSNYGYTF. The CDR3 nucleotides read TGTGCCAGCAGTGAAATCGGCAGCAACTATGGCTACACCTTC. Full variable domain (rest looked up from reference TRBV2 and TRBJ1-2): EPEVTQTPSHQVTQMGQEVILRCVPISNHLYFYWYRQILGQKVEFLVSFYNNEISEKSEIFDDQFSVERPDGSNFTLKIRSTKLEDSAMYFCASSEIGSNYGYTFGSGTRLTVV.

On this clonotype itself: This may stem from a read error, because a much larger clone lies one nucleotide away. The rearrangement uses TRBV7-6 and TRBJ1-1; the D is unclear. The V gene lost 8 bases and the J gene lost 2 bases, with 12 bases spanning the gap. Germline assignment: CDR1 SGHVS and CDR2 FNYEAQ. The CDR3 is 13 amino acids. CDR3 DNA: TGTGCCAGCGGCTCGGGAGTAAACACTGAAGCTTTCTTT. Encoded protein: CASGSGVNTEAFF.

This clonotype occurred a few times. The chain carries TRBV6-2 or TRBV6-3 and TRBJ2-1, with 15 nucleotides matching TRBD2. Germline lookup yields CDR1 MNHEY and CDR2 SVGEGT. The length of the CDR3 is 16 residues. V was pared by 0 bases and J by 8 bases, with 2 bases of the junction left unmatched. This chain's CDR3 is CASSYSGLAGGDEQFF. CDR3 DNA: TGTGCCAGCAGTTACTCGGGACTAGCGGGAGGCGATGAGCAGTTCTTC.

The rearrangement uses TRBV4-3 and TRBJ1-5; tentative D call: TRBD1 (5 bases). The V gene's germline CDR1 is LGHNA and CDR2 YSLEER. V was pared by 0 bases and J by 3 bases, with 12 bases between. The CDR3 is made up of 16 amino acids. For the CDR3, the DNA is TGCGCCAGCAGCCAAGATACAGGACCTTTCAATCAGCCCCAGCATTTT. Its protein product is CASSQDTGPFNQPQHF.

This clonotype was seen at least ten times. The chain links TRBV12-5 to TRBJ2-3; no clear D gene. The CDR3 loop spans 14 amino acids. Germline CDR1 reads LGHNT; CDR2 reads FRNRAP. Trimming cost V 0 bases and J 4 bases, with 8 bases left between them. The CDR3 reads CASGLVLYADTQYF. CDR3 DNA: TGTGCTAGTGGTTTGGTACTCTACGCAGATACGCAGTATTTT.

In its sample, this clonotype was seen a few times. The rearrangement links TRBV30 to TRBJ1-5; possible D gene TRBD1, 6 bases. Trimming pared 2 bases from V and 0 bases from J, leaving 8 bases between. The CDR3 is 14 amino acids. Germline lookup yields CDR1 GTSNPN and CDR2 SVGIG (reference sequence). CDR3 sequence reads: CAWSRTASNQPQHF. Written as DNA, the CDR3 is TGTGCCTGGAGTCGGACAGCTAGCAATCAGCCCCAGCATTTT.

In its sample, this clonotype was seen many times. This chain connects TRBV24-1 to TRBJ2-7; no reliable D call. The CDR3 runs to 15 residues. Germline loops: CDR1 KGHDR, CDR2 SFDVKD. V lost 3 bases and J 2 bases, leaving 13 bases between the germline ends. In nucleotides, the CDR3 is TGTGCCACCAGTGATAAACGCGGTAACCCCTACGAGCAGTACTTC. The encoded protein is CATSDKRGNPYEQYF.

In this sample, this clonotype turned up many times. The chain links TRBV23-1 to TRBJ1-5; D is unresolved. TRBV23-1 is treated as an ORF (open reading frame) with a function not yet certain. Trimming removed 1 base from V and 1 base from J, with 23 bases in between. The CDR3 spans 20 residues. CDR3 nucleotides: TGCGCCAGCAGTCAATTTGGAGAGCGGAGGGTAGCGTGGAGCAATCAGCCCCAGCATTTT. Residues: CASSQFGERRVAWSNQPQHF.

This clonotype has at least ten counts. This chain connects TRBV12-3 or TRBV12-4 to TRBJ1-1; a possible D gene is TRBD1 (5 bases). The CDR3 extends over 16 amino acids. V was shortened by 3 bases and J by 7 bases, with 21 bases between the two germline ends. The CDR3 region is CASSLSRDSPPLEAFF. In nucleotides, the CDR3 is TGTGCCAGCAGTTTGAGTAGGGACTCTCCCCCACTTGAAGCTTTCTTT.

The chain joins TRBV7-7 to TRBJ2-5; 8 positions agree with TRBD1. This CDR3 spans 18 amino acids. The germline V gene has CDR1 SSHAT and CDR2 FNYEAQ (reference sequence). Trimming removed 0 bases from V and 2 bases from J; junction bases left unmatched: 11. The CDR3 protein is CASSLAPWTGLKQETQYF. The CDR3, as DNA: TGTGCCAGCAGCTTAGCCCCCTGGACAGGGTTGAAACAAGAGACCCAGTACTTC. The whole variable domain, filled in from reference TRBV7-7 and TRBJ2-5, reads GAGVSQSPRYKVTKRGQDVTLRCDPISSHATLYWYQQALGQGPEFLTYFNYEAQPDKSGLPSDRFSAERPEGSISTLTIQRTEQRDSAMYRCASSLAPWTGLKQETQYFGPGTRLLVL.

The sample holds a few counts of this clonotype. An end of the junction differs from the germline gene, which may be a read error. J is TRBJ2-7 and V is TRBV7-7, with 8 bases matching TRBD2. CDR1 and CDR2 (germline): SSHAT, FNYEAQ (reference sequence). This CDR3 region has 17 residues. CDR3 DNA: TGTGCTAGCAGCTTAAGAGCGGGAGAGGCTCCGGCCTACGAGCAGTACTTC. Encoded protein: CASSLRAGEAPAYEQYF.

The V and J genes are TRBV12-3 or TRBV12-4 and TRBJ2-7, with D unresolved. CDR3 length: 12 amino acids. V was pared by 7 bases and J by 5 bases, with 12 bases between. As DNA, the CDR3 is TGTGCCAGCACCACCGGAGTTAACGAGCAGTACTTC. Its translation is CASTTGVNEQYF.